The TCR beta chain under discussion was sequenced for a study of T cell changes during pregnancy in multiple sclerosis. The V gene's germline CDR1 is SNHLY and CDR2 FYNNEI. The CDR3 contains 13 residues. Losses at the gene ends were 7 bases for V and 4 bases for J; bases not matched to a gene: 3. Some clones are missing from TCRdb's copy, which holds only in-frame ones; the method was immunoSEQ multiplex PCR. The repertoire holds 25,000 to 40,000 clones, with roughly 89% as singletons. This TCR derives from a female donor with multiple sclerosis, enrolled in a pregnancy study. The sequenced sample was CD8+ T cells from peripheral blood mononuclear cells, obtained before pregnancy. V gene TRBV2 combines with J gene TRBJ2-1, with TRBD2 matching over 8 bases. The CDR3 sequence: CASNGGGYNEQFF. The DNA of the CDR3 is TGTGCCAGCAACGGGGGGGGATACAATGAGCAGTTCTTC.